The 18 T cell receptor beta chains given below trace back to one sample, sequenced in a study of T cell responses to AZD1222 COVID-19 vaccine. Sequencing was performed with immunoSEQ multiplex PCR; in TCRdb, only in-frame clones are kept and a portion is missing. The data show about 180,000 clones, about nine tenths seen once. The sample here was peripheral blood, taken 28 days after the second dose of the MenACWY control vaccine. Source of these receptors: an adult who received the MenACWY meningococcal vaccine as a control.

J is TRBJ2-3 and V is TRBV24-1; D perhaps matches TRBD1 (6 bases). Germline loops: CDR1 KGHDR, CDR2 SFDVKD. V was pared by 4 bases and J by 1 base, with 11 bases between. The CDR3 runs to 15 residues. DNA of the CDR3: TGTGCCACCAGTGACACAGGGCGTCGCACAGATACGCAGTATTTT. It yields the protein CATSDTGRRTDTQYF.

The V call is TRBV7-2, the J call TRBJ2-7; D tentatively fits TRBD1 or TRBD2 (5 bases each). V was cut by 7 bases and J by 2 bases, with 12 bases left in between. Germline V gene lookup returns CDR1 SGHTA and CDR2 FQGNSA. This CDR3 has 13 amino acids. The CDR3 here is CASNPGQTYEQYF. For the CDR3, the DNA is TGTGCCAGCAACCCGGGGCAGACCTACGAGCAGTACTTC.

The chain combines TRBV2 with TRBJ1-1, with 7 positions matching TRBD1. CDR1 is SNHLY and CDR2 is FYNNEI in the germline V gene. Trimming cost V 5 bases and J 6 bases; bases outside gene matches: 9. This CDR3 spans 14 amino acids. As DNA, the CDR3 is TGTGCCAGCAGTCCGGGACAGAGACGTTCTGAAGCTTTCTTT. Its translation is CASSPGQRRSEAFF. The full variable domain, its missing parts supplied by reference TRBV2 and TRBJ1-1, is EPEVTQTPSHQVTQMGQEVILRCVPISNHLYFYWYRQILGQKVEFLVSFYNNEISEKSEIFDDQFSVERPDGSNFTLKIRSTKLEDSAMYFCASSPGQRRSEAFFGQGTRLTVV.

The CDR3 DNA reads as TGTGCCAGTCTGGCGGGCCGGAATGAGCAGTTCTTC. Protein product: CASLAGRNEQFF. V gene TRBV7-2 combines with J gene TRBJ2-1; weak D call: TRBD2 (5 bases). The germline gives CDR1 SGHTA, CDR2 FQGNSA. The CDR3 totals 12 residues. Trimming shortened V by 9 bases and J by 7 bases, and 13 bases separated the two germline ends. Together with reference TRBV7-2 and TRBJ2-1, the CDR3 gives the full variable domain: GAGVSQSPSNKVTEKGKDVELRCDPISGHTALYWYRQSLGQGLEFLIYFQGNSAPDKSGLPSDRFSAERTGGSVSTLTIQRTQQEDSAVYLCASLAGRNEQFFGPGTRLTVL.

The chain has TRBV6-1 and TRBJ1-5; 8 bases are a match to TRBD1. Germline V gives CDR1 MNHNS, CDR2 SASEGT. Trimming took 3 bases from V and 5 from J; bases not matched to a gene: 6. This CDR3 is 15 amino acids long. CDR3 residues: CASSDNTGGYQPQHF. The CDR3 DNA reads as TGTGCCAGCAGTGATAACACAGGGGGGTATCAGCCCCAGCATTTT.

The V gene is TRBV6-5, the J gene TRBJ1-1; D is unresolved. Germline-derived CDR1 and CDR2 are MNHEY and SVGAGI. The CDR3 is 15 amino acids. Trimming removed 0 bases from V and 3 bases from J, with 11 bases in between. The CDR3 DNA reads TGTGCCAGCAGTTACTCTCTGGGTATCCACACTGAAGCTTTCTTT. It is translated as CASSYSLGIHTEAFF.

V usage is TRBV27 and J usage is TRBJ2-2; D is ambiguous. Germline values: CDR1 MNHEY, CDR2 SMNVEV (reference sequence). The V and J ends lost 2 bases and 1 base respectively, with 14 bases between them. The CDR3 is made up of 17 amino acids. The CDR3 spells CASSLNVVAVNTGELFF. For the CDR3, the DNA is TGTGCCAGCAGTTTAAATGTGGTGGCGGTGAACACCGGGGAGCTGTTTTTT.

The rearrangement joins TRBV11-2 to TRBJ2-7; D is possibly TRBD1 or TRBD2 (5 bases each). This CDR3 region has 16 residues. Germline values: CDR1 SGHAT, CDR2 FQNNGV. The V end lost 5 bases, the J end lost 6 bases, and 23 bases lay between the germline ends. CDR3 in amino acids: CASSQGRPGPFFEQYF. The DNA of the CDR3 is TGTGCCAGCAGCCAGGGACGGCCAGGGCCCTTTTTCGAGCAGTACTTC.

CDR3: CASSYSKGAGGYEQYF. The CDR3 bases are TGTGCCAGCAGTTACTCGAAGGGAGCGGGAGGGTACGAGCAGTACTTC. The gene calls are TRBV6-2 or TRBV6-3 and TRBJ2-7; 10 bases map to TRBD2. Germline CDR1 is MNHEY and CDR2 is SVGEGT. With V trimmed by 0 bases and J by 4 bases, 6 bases remained unmatched. The CDR3 consists of 16 residues.

V is TRBV20-1 and J is TRBJ1-2, with unresolved D. The CDR3 is 10 residues long. Trimming shortened V by 5 bases and J by 4 bases, and 5 bases separated the two germline ends. Germline CDR1 is DFQATT and CDR2 is SNEGSKA (reference sequence). CDR3 residues: CSAGVYGYTF. CDR3 nucleotide sequence: TGCAGTGCTGGCGTCTATGGCTACACCTTC.

This chain joins TRBV10-3 and TRBJ2-1; maybe TRBD2 (5 bases). The CDR3 spans 16 residues. CDR1 and CDR2 (germline): ENHRY, SYGVKD. V was cut by 6 bases and J by 10 bases, with 25 bases left in between. CDR3 residues: CAISQRISSEVGEQFF. For the CDR3, the DNA is TGTGCCATCAGCCAGCGGATAAGCAGCGAGGTGGGCGAGCAGTTCTTC.

The chain links TRBV19 to TRBJ1-1, with a tentative D call TRBD1 (6 bases). Germline V gene data show CDR1 as LNHDA and CDR2 as SQIVND (reference sequence). The CDR3 contains 18 residues. V lost 2 bases to trimming and J lost 1 base, with 20 bases between them. CDR3 DNA: TGTGCCAGTAGTATACTTACAGGGCCCCTGGGCTGGAACACTGAAGCTTTCTTT. It is translated as CASSILTGPLGWNTEAFF. The full variable domain, rest sourced from reference TRBV19 and TRBJ1-1, is DGGITQSPKYLFRKEGQNVTLSCEQNLNHDAMYWYRQDPGQGLRLIYYSQIVNDFQKGDIAEGYSVSREKKESFPLTVTSAQKNPTAFYLCASSILTGPLGWNTEAFFGQGTRLTVV.

The V call is TRBV27, the J call TRBJ2-2, with no clear D. The CDR3 is 13 amino acids. Germline V CDR1 and CDR2: MNHEY, SMNVEV (reference sequence). V lost 5 bases and J 3 bases, leaving 7 bases between the germline ends. CDR3 amino acids: CASSPPHTGELFF. The CDR3 DNA sequence: TGTGCCAGCAGTCCCCCCCACACCGGGGAGCTGTTTTTT.

The chain couples TRBV14 to TRBJ1-2; 9 bases line up with TRBD1. The CDR3 length is 16 residues. Germline V gives CDR1 SGHDN, CDR2 FVKESK. The V and J ends lost 0 bases and 4 bases, in that order; junction bases with no gene match: 6. CDR3 DNA: TGTGCCAGCAGCCAAGATCTTGGACAGGGGAGCTATGGCTACACCTTC. The encoded protein is CASSQDLGQGSYGYTF.

The gene calls are TRBV5-4 and TRBJ2-7; D gene uncertain. V was pared by 0 bases and J by 0 bases, with 10 bases between. Germline V gene data show CDR1 as SGHNT and CDR2 as YYREEE (reference sequence). CDR3 size: 15 residues. CDR3 sequence: CASSLDLLSSYEQYF. The CDR3 bases are TGTGCCAGCAGCTTGGACCTACTGAGCTCCTACGAGCAGTACTTC. The full variable domain, rest sourced from reference TRBV5-4 and TRBJ2-7, is ETGVTQSPTHLIKTRGQQVTLRCSSQSGHNTVSWYQQALGQGPQFIFQYYREEENGRGNFPPRFSGLQFPNYSSELNVNALELDDSALYLCASSLDLLSSYEQYFGPGTRLTVT.

This chain joins TRBV20-1 and TRBJ1-5; D gene ambiguous. Germline loops: CDR1 DFQATT, CDR2 SNEGSKA (reference sequence). Trimming shortened V by 3 bases and J by 4 bases, and 7 bases separated the two germline ends. The CDR3 spans 12 residues. This chain's CDR3 is CSASYGNQPQHF. CDR3 sequence (DNA): TGCAGTGCTAGTTACGGAAATCAGCCCCAGCATTTT.

A single count supports this clone. The CDR3 DNA sequence: TGTGCCAGCAGTTCTCACAGGGGATCGAGCATGAACACTGAAGCTTTCTTT. Translating gives CASSSHRGSSMNTEAFF. This sequence joins TRBV28 and TRBJ1-1; 7 nucleotides align to TRBD1. V lost 4 bases, J lost 0 bases, and 11 bases stayed unmatched. Germline-derived CDR1 and CDR2 are MDHEN and SYDVKM. The CDR3 loop spans 17 amino acids.

This sequence joins TRBV15 and TRBJ2-7, with a possible D match to TRBD2 (5 bases). The CDR3 totals 12 residues. Trimming took 6 bases from V and 7 from J, leaving 13 bases between them. Looked up from germline, CDR1 is LNHNV and CDR2 is YYDKDF (reference sequence). The CDR3 protein is CATRADRGEQYF. As DNA, the CDR3 is TGTGCCACCAGAGCAGATCGGGGAGAGCAGTACTTC.